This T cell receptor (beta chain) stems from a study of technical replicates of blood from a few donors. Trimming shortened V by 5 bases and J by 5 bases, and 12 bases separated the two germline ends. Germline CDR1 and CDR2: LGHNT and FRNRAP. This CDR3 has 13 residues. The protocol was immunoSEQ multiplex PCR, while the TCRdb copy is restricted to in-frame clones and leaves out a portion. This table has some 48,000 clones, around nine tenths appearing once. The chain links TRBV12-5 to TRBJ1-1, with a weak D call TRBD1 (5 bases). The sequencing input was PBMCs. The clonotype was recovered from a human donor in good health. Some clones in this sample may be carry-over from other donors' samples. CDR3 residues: CASGPAGGTEAFF. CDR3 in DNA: TGTGCTAGTGGTCCCGCGGGGGGGACTGAAGCTTTCTTT.